This entry describes one TCR beta chain. This clone was detected once. No cognate antigen has been identified for it. Per-base quality was not reported, and no clone a single base away is much larger than it. This record belongs to a study of blood T cell repertoires in COVID-19 (dated by TCRdb to 2020 to 2022). The study in broad terms: Collaborator samples came from the United States, Italy and Spain and covered acute and convalescent phases of COVID-19. The prospective study material was composed of cDNA or gDNA derived from T cells, B-cell-depleted T cells, or PBMCs. Deeply sampled blood TCRbeta repertoires from subjects exposed to, actively infected with, or recovered from COVID-19 were included in the dataset. The repertoires were made available in a free public database intended to serve as a resource for research on the immune response to SARS-CoV-2. The samples were drawn from two sources: the first 160 participants of the ongoing ImmuneRACE study, and 1,000 to 1,500 subjects contributed by 6 global collaborators. A de-identified subject ID, COVID-19 status, age in years and sex were almost always included in the sample metadata. Where available, HLA class I and class II types were obtained from metadata supplied by the sample provider rather than from assay-based typing.

V gives up 6 bases and J gives up 7 bases, and the segment between their germline ends measures 15 bases. The germline V gene provides CDR1 MGHRA and CDR2 YSYEKL. Reading from cysteine to phenylalanine, the CDR3 counts 13 amino acids. The CDR3 DNA has 39 bases and is translated from base 1. Broader findings and caveats from the paper: Clinical and demographic metadata were provided uncurated, with the amount varying by source and participant.

The immunoSEQ Assay, a bias-controlled multiplex PCR, was used to amplify TCRbeta CDR3 regions from genomic DNA. Per the original workflow: The number of nucleated cells in each sample was estimated from the amplification of reference gene primers within the assay. To quantify the absolute abundance of each unique TCRbeta CDR3 rearrangement, sequence reads were collapsed and filtered. Productive Simpson clonality was computed per sample as the square root of Simpson's diversity index over productive rearrangements. TCRdb took this table from immuneACCESS and kept in-frame rearrangements with V and J called. Such tables lack part of the clones; where checked against another copy, unresolved V genes explain under half of the gap, and the rest is unexplained. The V and J calls and clone size are taken from that table; D and trimming were inferred from the DNA. The sample yields approximately 30,000 clones; more than 80% were counted once. The ten largest account for roughly 0.59% of the sample.

Collaborating institutions collected whole blood in K2EDTA tubes following their own protocols. For TCRbeta analysis, collaborator samples were shipped as frozen whole blood, as isolated PBMCs, or as DNA extracted from either sample type. The TCR sequence derives from a woman aged 40 to 50 with active or convalescent COVID-19. The chain links TRBV4-1 with TRBJ1-1, and TRBD1 may be the D gene, going by 5 matching bases. Sample: peripheral blood. In nucleotide form, the sequence is TGCGCCAGCAGGGACCTCTTACAGGTTGAAGCTTTCTTT. Its amino acids are CASRDLLQVEAFF.